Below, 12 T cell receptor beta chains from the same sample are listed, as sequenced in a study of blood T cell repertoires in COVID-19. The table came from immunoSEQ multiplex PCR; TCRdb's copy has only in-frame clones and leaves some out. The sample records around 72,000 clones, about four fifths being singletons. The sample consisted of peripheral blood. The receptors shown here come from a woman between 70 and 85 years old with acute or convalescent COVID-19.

CDR3 sequence: CAISEGSSNTDTQYF. CDR3 DNA: TGTGCCATCAGTGAAGGTAGCAGTAACACAGATACGCAGTATTTT. The rearrangement links TRBV10-3 to TRBJ2-3; unclear D gene. CDR3 length: 15 residues. V was cut by 3 bases and J by 2 bases, with 12 bases left in between. CDR1 is ENHRY, CDR2 SYGVKD, per germline.

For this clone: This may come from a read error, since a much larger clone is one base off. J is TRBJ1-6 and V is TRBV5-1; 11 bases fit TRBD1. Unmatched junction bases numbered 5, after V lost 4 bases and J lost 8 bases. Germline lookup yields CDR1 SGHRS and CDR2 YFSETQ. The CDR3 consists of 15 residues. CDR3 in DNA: TGCGCCAGCAGCGGGGGGGGACAGGGGGATTCACCCCTCCACTTT. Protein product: CASSGGGQGDSPLHF.

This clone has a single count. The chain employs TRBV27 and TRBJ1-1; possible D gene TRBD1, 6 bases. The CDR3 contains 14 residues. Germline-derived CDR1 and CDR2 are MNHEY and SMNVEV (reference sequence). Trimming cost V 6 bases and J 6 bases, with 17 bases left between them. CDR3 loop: CASSRAGGGAEAFF. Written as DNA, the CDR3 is TGTGCCAGCAGCAGGGCAGGAGGGGGGGCTGAAGCTTTCTTT.

CDR3 in amino acids: CASSQDWREAYNEQFF. CDR3 bases: TGTGCCAGCAGCCAAGATTGGAGGGAGGCTTACAATGAGCAGTTCTTC. V and J are TRBV3-1 (or the pseudogene TRBV3-2) and TRBJ2-1; D is perhaps TRBD2 (6 bases). The CDR3 runs 16 residues. The V gene lost 0 bases and the J gene lost 4 bases, with 13 bases spanning the gap. Germline V gene lookup returns CDR1 LGHDT and CDR2 YNNKEL (reference sequence).

CDR3 coding DNA: TGTGCCAGCGTACCGACAGGGGGCGATTTGAGTCAGCCCCAGCATTTT. It yields the protein CASVPTGGDLSQPQHF. The chain employs TRBV28 and TRBJ1-5; 10 bases map to TRBD1. Germline values: CDR1 MDHEN, CDR2 SYDVKM. J lost 6 bases, V lost 8 bases, and 13 bases had no gene match. The CDR3 has 16 amino acids.

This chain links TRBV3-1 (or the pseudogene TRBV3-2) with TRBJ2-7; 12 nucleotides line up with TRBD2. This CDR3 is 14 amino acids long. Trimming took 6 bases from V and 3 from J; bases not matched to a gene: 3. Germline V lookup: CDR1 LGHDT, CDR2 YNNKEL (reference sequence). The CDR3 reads CASRGTSGYYEQYF. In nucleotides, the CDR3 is TGTGCCAGCAGGGGGACTAGCGGGTACTACGAGCAGTACTTC.

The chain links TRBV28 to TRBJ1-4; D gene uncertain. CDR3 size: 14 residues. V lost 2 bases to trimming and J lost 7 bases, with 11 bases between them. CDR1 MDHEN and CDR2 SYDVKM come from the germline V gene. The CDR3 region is CASSLPQFGEKLFF. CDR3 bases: TGTGCCAGCAGTTTACCACAGTTCGGTGAAAAACTGTTTTTT.

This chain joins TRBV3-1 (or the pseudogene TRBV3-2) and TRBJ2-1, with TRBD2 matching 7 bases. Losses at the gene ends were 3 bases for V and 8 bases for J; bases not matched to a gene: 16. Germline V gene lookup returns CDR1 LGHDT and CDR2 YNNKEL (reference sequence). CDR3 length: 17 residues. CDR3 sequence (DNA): TGTGCCAGCAGCCACCGGCCCAGAACGGGAGGTTGGGATGAGCAGTTCTTC. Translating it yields CASSHRPRTGGWDEQFF.

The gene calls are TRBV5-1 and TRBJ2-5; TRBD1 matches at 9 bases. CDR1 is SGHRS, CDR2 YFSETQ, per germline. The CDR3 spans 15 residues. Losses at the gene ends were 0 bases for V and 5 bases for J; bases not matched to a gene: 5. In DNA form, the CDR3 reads TGCGCCAGCAGCTTGGTAGGGACAGGGAGGGAGACCCAGTACTTC. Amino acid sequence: CASSLVGTGRETQYF.

The CDR3 loop reads CASSRAGLNNEQFF. The CDR3 DNA reads TGTGCCAGTAGTAGGGCGGGACTTAACAATGAGCAGTTCTTC. This chain connects TRBV19 to TRBJ2-1, with a weak D call TRBD2 (6 bases). This CDR3 region has 14 residues. Per the germline V gene, CDR1 is LNHDA and CDR2 is SQIVND (reference sequence). V lost 4 bases and J lost 5, with 12 bases in between.

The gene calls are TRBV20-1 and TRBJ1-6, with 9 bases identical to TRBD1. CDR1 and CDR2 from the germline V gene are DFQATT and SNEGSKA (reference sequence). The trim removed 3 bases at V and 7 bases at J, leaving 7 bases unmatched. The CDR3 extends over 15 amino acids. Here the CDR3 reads CSASLGTGRNSPLHF. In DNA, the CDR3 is TGCAGTGCTAGTCTAGGGACAGGGAGGAATTCACCCCTCCACTTT.

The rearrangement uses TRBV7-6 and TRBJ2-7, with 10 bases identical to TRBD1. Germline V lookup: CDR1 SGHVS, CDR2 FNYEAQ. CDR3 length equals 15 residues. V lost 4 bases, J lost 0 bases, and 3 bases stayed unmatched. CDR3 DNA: TGTGCCAGCAGCTGGGGGACAGGGGCCTCCTACGAGCAGTACTTC. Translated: CASSWGTGASYEQYF. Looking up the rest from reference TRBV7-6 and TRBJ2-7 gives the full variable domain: GAGVSQSPRYKVTKRGQDVALRCDPISGHVSLYWYRQALGQGPEFLTYFNYEAQQDKSGLPNDRFSAERPEGSISTLTIQRTEQRDSAMYRCASSWGTGASYEQYFGPGTRLTVT.